One TCR beta chain is described in this entry. Its antigen is currently not known. The input lacks base qualities; no much larger clone sits a single base away. These data belong to a study of a mutant IDH1 vaccine in newly diagnosed glioma (dated by TCRdb to about 2021). Notes on the research overall: Of the roughly 34 treated patients, approximately 62% were male and 37.5% were female, and a mean age of around 40 years was recorded. Before enrollment, most patients had been given radiochemotherapy with temozolomide as standard therapy, while the rest had received either radiotherapy alone or temozolomide alone. Peripheral blood samples were drawn at six visits, namely V03 (baseline), V05, V07, V10, V12 and V13. Longitudinal TCRB deep sequencing was done for about two dozen treated patients, wherever samples were available for exploratory analyses.

Libraries came from the immunoSEQ multiplex PCR assay. Following the manufacturer's protocol, the hsTCRB Kit was used to amplify rearranged TCR beta chain sequences. An Illumina MiSeq was used to sequence the TCRB libraries. Per the original workflow: Demultiplexing, trimming and gene mapping were performed with the kit vendor's proprietary platform. TCRdb retrieved this table from immuneACCESS and kept in-frame rearrangements only. Not all clones are present; in checked studies, unresolved V genes account for under half, and no reason is known for the remainder. V and J calls and clone size come straight from that table; D and trimming were deduced from the DNA. The sample has about 68,000 clones on record, around 79% of them singletons. Roughly 8.2% of the sample belongs to the ten largest clones. Measured from the cysteine to the phenylalanine, the CDR3 is 13 residues long. This entry keeps only the CDR3 DNA: 39 bases, framed from base 1. Via the germline V gene, CDR1 is SGDLS and CDR2 YYNGEE. A distance of 6 bases separates the germline ends of V and J, which lose 0 bases and 5 bases respectively.

Explained via the paper, the time point label denotes: baseline, week 1 (first vaccination visit). This sample's treatment or condition label indicates: pre-vaccination baseline after standard-of-care therapy. Newly diagnosed WHO grade 3 or 4 IDH1-mutant astrocytomas showing loss of nuclear ATRX were present in the donors. The samples were drawn from NOA16, a multicentre, single-arm, open-label phase I trial in Germany that tested a mutant IDH1 peptide vaccine in humans for the first time. For immunogenicity testing, the blood drawn at visit V03 was used as the baseline sample. Genomic DNA for TCRB sequencing was extracted from EDTA blood using the DNeasy Blood and Tissue Kit. Overall study results and their limits: Pseudoprogression seemed to be unrelated to changes in the top peripheral T cell clonotypes found by TCRB sequencing. Selection of PBMC samples for TCRB deep sequencing was based on availability. Immune responses induced by the vaccine were seen in about 93% of patients across multiple MHC alleles. The authors stated that sample limitations prevented analyses of patient blood samples from being reproduced.

This clonotype was obtained from a man aged 45-65 years with glioma. The V gene is TRBV9 and the J gene is TRBJ1-5; no D segment can be confidently identified. The sample in question was PBMCs, obtained from a glioma patient treated with radiotherapy, temozolomide or both. The DNA reads as follows: TGTGCCAGCAGCGTAGGGTCGGATCAGCCCCAGCATTTT. Protein translation: CASSVGSDQPQHF.